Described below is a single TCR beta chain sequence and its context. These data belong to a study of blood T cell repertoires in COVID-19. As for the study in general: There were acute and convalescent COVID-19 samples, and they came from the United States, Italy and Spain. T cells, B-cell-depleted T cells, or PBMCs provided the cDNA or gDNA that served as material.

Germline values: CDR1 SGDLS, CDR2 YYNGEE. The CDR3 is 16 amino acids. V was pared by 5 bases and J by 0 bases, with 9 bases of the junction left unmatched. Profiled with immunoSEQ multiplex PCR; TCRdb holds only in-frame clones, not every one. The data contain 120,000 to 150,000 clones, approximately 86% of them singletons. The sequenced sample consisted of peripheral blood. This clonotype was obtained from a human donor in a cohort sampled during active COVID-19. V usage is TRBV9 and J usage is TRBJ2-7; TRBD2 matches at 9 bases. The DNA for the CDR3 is TGTGCCAGCAGTCCAGAAGCGGGGGGTTTCTCCTACGAGCAGTACTTC. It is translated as CASSPEAGGFSYEQYF.